This T cell receptor beta chain was sequenced in a study of T cells in Graves' hyperthyroidism and ophthalmopathy. J was trimmed by 5 bases and V by 8 bases; bases with no gene match: 8. CDR3 length: 13 residues. Looked up from germline, CDR1 is MNHNS and CDR2 is SASEGT. This clonotype was picked up many times. What it binds is not known. Used for diagnoses were clinical symptoms, serum thyroxine and TRAb, thyroid ultrasound and orbital computed tomography. Study results and caveats: The blood repertoire included most of the expanded thyroid clonotypes above 0.001.

There were TCR beta CDR3 regions amplified from RNA transcripts. HTBI primers were the set used in a first-round RT-PCR of the TCR CDR3. TCRdb re-called the multiplex PCR reads through MiXCR, storing one row per CDR3 protein. The table includes roughly 570,000 distinct CDR3 sequences, around 45% detected once. Specimen: peripheral blood or thyroid tissue (not recorded which). J is TRBJ1-2 and V is TRBV6-1, with 7 nucleotides matching TRBD1. The receptor's source is a woman aged 18-29 years with Graves' hyperthyroidism. In DNA form, the CDR3 reads TGTGCCAGCGGATCCCGGGACAGTTATGGCTACACCTTC. This translates into CASGSRDSYGYTF.